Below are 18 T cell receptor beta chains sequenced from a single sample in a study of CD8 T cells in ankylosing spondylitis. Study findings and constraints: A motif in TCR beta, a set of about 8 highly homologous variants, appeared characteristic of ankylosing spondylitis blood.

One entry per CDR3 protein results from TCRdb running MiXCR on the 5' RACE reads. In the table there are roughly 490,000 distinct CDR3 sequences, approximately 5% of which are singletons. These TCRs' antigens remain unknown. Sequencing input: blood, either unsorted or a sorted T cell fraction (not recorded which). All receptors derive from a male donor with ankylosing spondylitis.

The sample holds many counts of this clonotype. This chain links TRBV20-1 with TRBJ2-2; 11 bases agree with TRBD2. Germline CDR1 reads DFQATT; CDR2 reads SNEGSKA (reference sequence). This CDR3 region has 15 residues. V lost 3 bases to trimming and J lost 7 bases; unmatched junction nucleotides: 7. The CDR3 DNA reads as TGCAGTGCTAGTAGCGGGGGGGCAAGCGGCGGGGAGCTGTTTTTT. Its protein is CSASSGGASGGELFF.

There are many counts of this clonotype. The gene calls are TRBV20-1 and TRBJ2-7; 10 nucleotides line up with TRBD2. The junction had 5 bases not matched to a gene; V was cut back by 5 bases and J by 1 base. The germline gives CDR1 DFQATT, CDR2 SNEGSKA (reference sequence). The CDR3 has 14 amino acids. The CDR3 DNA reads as TGCAGTGCTGAAAGCGGGGGGGCATCCTACGAGCAGTACTTC. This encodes CSAESGGASYEQYF.

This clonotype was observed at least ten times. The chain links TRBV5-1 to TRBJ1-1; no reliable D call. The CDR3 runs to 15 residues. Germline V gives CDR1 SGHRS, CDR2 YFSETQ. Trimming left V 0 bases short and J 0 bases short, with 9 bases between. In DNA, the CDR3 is TGCGCCAGCAGCTTGGGGGCCCGGATGAACACTGAAGCTTTCTTT. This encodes CASSLGARMNTEAFF.

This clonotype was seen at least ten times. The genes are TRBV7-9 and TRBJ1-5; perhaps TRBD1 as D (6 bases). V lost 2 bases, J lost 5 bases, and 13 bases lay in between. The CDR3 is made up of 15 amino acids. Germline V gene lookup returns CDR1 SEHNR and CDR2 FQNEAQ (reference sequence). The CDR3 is CASSLFGGEDQPQHF. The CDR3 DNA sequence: TGTGCCAGCAGCTTATTCGGGGGCGAGGATCAGCCCCAGCATTTT.

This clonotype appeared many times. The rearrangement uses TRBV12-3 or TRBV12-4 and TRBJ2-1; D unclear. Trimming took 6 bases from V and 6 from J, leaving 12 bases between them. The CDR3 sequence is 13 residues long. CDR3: CASSPIMANEQFF. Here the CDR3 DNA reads TGTGCCAGCAGCCCGATAATGGCCAATGAGCAGTTCTTC.

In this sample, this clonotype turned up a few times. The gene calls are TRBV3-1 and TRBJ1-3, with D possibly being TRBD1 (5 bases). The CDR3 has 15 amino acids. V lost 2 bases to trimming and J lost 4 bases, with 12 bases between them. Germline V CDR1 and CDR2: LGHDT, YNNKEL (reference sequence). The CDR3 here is CASSQLPGRGNTIYF. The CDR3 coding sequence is TGTGCCAGCAGCCAACTACCGGGACGCGGAAACACCATATATTTT.

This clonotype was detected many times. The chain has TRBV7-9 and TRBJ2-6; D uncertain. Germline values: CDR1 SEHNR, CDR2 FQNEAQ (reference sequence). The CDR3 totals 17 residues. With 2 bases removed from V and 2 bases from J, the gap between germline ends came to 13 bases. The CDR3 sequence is CASSLSGWSAGANVLTF. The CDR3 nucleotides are TGTGCCAGCAGCTTAAGTGGTTGGAGCGCTGGGGCCAACGTCCTGACTTTC. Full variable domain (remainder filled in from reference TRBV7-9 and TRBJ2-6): DTGVSQNPRHKITKRGQNVTFRCDPISEHNRLYWYRQTLGQGPEFLTYFQNEAQLEKSRLLSDRFSAERPKGSFSTLEIQRTEQGDSAMYLCASSLSGWSAGANVLTFGAGSRLTVL.

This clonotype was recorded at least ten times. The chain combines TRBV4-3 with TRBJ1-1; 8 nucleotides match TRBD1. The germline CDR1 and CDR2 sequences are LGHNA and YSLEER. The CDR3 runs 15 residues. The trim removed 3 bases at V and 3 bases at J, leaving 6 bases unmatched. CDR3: CASSHDIQGDTEAFF. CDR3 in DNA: TGCGCCAGCAGCCACGACATACAGGGGGACACTGAAGCTTTCTTT.

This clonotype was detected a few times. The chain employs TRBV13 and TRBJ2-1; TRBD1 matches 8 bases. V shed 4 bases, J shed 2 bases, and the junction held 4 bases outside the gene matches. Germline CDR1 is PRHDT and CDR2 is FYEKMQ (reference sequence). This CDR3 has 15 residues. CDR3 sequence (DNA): TGTGCCAGCAGCTCAGCGGACAGGGCCTACAATGAGCAGTTCTTC. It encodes CASSSADRAYNEQFF.

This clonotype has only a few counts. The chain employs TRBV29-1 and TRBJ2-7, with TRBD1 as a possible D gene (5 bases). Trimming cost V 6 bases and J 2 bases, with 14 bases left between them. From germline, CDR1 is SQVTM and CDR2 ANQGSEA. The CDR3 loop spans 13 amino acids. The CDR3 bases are TGCAGCGTGAGACGGTCAGGGACCTACGAGCAGTACTTC. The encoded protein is CSVRRSGTYEQYF.

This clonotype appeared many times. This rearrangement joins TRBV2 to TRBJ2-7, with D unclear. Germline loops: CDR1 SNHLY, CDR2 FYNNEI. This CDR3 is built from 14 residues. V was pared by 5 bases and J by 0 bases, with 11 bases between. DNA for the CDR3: TGTGCCAGCAGTCCTGACTTGAGCTCCTACGAGCAGTACTTC. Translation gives CASSPDLSSYEQYF. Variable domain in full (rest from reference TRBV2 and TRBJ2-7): EPEVTQTPSHQVTQMGQEVILRCVPISNHLYFYWYRQILGQKVEFLVSFYNNEISEKSEIFDDQFSVERPDGSNFTLKIRSTKLEDSAMYFCASSPDLSSYEQYFGPGTRLTVT.

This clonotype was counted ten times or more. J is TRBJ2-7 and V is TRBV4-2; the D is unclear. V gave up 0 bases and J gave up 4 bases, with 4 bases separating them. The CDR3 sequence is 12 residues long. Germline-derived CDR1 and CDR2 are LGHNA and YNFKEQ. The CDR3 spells CASSQESYEQYF. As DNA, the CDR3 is TGTGCCAGCAGCCAAGAAAGTTACGAGCAGTACTTC.

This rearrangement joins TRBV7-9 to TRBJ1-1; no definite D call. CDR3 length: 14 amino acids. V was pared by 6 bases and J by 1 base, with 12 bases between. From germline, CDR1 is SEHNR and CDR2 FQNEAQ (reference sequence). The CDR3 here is CASSLRFGNTEAFF. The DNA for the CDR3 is TGTGCCAGCAGTCTACGGTTCGGGAACACTGAAGCTTTCTTT.

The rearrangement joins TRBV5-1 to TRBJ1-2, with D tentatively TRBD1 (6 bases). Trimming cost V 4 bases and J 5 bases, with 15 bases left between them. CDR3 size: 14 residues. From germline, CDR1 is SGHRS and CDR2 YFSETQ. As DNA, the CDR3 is TGCGCCAGCAGCCCTGCGCGGGACAAGTATGGCTACACCTTC. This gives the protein CASSPARDKYGYTF.

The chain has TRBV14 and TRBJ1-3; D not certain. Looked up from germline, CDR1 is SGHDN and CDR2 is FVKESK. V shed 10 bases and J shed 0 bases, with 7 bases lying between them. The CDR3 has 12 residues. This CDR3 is CATGTSGNTIYF. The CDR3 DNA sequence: TGTGCCACCGGTACCTCTGGAAACACCATATATTTT.

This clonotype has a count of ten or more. The CDR3 is CASSPNFNEQFF. In DNA, the CDR3 is TGTGCCAGCAGTCCAAATTTCAATGAGCAGTTCTTC. The V call is TRBV12-3 or TRBV12-4, the J call TRBJ2-1; the D is unclear. Trimming stripped 5 bases from V and 6 bases from J, with 8 bases between. CDR3 length: 12 residues.

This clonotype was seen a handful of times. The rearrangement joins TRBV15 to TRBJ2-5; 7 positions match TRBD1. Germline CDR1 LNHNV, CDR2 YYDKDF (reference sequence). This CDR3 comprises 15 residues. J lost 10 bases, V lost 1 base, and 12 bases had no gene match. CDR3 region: CATSRGGTGEKGQYF. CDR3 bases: TGTGCCACCAGCAGAGGAGGCACAGGGGAGAAGGGCCAGTACTTC.

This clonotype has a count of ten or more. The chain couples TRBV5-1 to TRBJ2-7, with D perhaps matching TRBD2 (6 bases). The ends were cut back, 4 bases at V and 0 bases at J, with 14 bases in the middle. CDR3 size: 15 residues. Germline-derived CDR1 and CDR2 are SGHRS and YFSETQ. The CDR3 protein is CASSLSVGLSYEQYF. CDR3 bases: TGCGCCAGCAGCCTGTCCGTGGGACTCTCCTACGAGCAGTACTTC.